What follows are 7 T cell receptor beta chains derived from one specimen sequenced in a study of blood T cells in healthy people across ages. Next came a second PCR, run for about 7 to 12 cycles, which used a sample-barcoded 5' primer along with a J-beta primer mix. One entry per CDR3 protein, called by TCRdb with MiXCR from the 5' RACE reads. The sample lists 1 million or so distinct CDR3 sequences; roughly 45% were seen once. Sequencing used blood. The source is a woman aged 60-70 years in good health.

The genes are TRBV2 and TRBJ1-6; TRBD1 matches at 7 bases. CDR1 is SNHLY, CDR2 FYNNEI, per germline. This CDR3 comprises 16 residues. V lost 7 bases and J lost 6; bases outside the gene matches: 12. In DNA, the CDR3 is TGTGCCAGCAAACAGGAGACAGGGCTCCCTAATTCACCCCTCCACTTT. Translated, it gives CASKQETGLPNSPLHF.

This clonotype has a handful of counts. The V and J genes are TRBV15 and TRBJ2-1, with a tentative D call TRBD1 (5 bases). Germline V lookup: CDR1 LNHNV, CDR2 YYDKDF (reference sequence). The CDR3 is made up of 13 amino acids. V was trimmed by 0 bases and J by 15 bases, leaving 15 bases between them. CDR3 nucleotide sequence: TGTGCCACCAGCAGAGATCGGGTTAGCAGGGTGTTCTTC. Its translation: CATSRDRVSRVFF.

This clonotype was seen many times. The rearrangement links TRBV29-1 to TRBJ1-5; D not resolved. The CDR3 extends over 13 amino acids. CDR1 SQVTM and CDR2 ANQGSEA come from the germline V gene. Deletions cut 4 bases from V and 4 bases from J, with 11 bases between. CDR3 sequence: CSVGPGKNQPQHF. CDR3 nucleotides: TGCAGCGTTGGACCGGGGAAAAATCAGCCCCAGCATTTT.

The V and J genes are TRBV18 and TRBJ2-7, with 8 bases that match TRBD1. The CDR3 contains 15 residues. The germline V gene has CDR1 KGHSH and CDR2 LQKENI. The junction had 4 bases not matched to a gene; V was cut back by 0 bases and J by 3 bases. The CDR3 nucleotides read TGTGCCAGCTCACCACCGGACAGGGCCAACTACGAGCAGTACTTC. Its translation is CASSPPDRANYEQYF.

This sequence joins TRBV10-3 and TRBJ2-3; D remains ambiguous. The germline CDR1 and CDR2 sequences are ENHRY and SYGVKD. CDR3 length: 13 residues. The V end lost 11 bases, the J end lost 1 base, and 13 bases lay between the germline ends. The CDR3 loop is CAAKGGRTDTQYF. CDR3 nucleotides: TGTGCCGCGAAGGGCGGTCGCACAGATACGCAGTATTTT.

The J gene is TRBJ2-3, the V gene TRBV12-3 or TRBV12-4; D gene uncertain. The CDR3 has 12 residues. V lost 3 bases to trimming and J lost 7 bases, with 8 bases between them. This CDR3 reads CASSLPGYTQYF. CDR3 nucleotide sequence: TGTGCCAGCAGTTTGCCGGGTTATACGCAGTATTTT.

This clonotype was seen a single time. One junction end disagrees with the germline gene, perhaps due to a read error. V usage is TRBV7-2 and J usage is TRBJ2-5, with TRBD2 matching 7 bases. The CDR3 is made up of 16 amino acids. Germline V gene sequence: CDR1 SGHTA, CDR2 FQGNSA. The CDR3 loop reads CASSYSPTSSQETRYF. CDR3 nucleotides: TGTGCCAGCAGCTACTCCCCGACTAGCAGCCAAGAGACCCGGTACTTC.